This entry lists 2 T cell receptor beta chains sequenced from one sample in a study of T cells in Graves' hyperthyroidism and ophthalmopathy. Regions amplified from RNA transcripts were the TCR beta CDR3 regions. Initially, a first-round RT-PCR of the TCR CDR3 employed the HTBI primer set. TCRdb ran MiXCR on the multiplex PCR reads and lists one entry per CDR3 protein. This table has a few hundred thousand distinct CDR3 sequences, under 15% appearing once. The material sequenced was blood. These receptors were collected from a woman aged 18-35 years with Graves' hyperthyroidism.

As to this clonotype: A read error may explain this, as a much larger clone is one base away. CDR3 sequence reads: CASAGSLAYNGQFF. The DNA of the CDR3 is TGTGCCAGTGCGGGTAGCTTGGCTTACAATGGGCAGTTCTTC. The chain is built from TRBV6-1 and TRBJ2-1; the D gene is possibly TRBD2 (5 bases). CDR1 is MNHNS and CDR2 is SASEGT in the germline V gene. The CDR3 length is 14 residues.

This clonotype was counted at least ten times. The chain employs TRBV6-1 and TRBJ2-1; 11 nucleotides line up with TRBD1. V was clipped by 2 bases and J by 4 bases; unmatched bases: 4. CDR1 MNHNS and CDR2 SASEGT come from the germline V gene. This CDR3 spans 16 amino acids. CDR3 sequence: CASSEWTGGGYNEQFF. Here the CDR3 DNA reads TGTGCCAGCAGTGAATGGACAGGGGGCGGGTACAATGAGCAGTTCTTC.